This passage covers 8 T cell receptor beta chains from one sample sequenced in a study of neurological immune-mediated disorders. As for time point: technical triplicate 1. TCRdb reprocessed the 5' RACE reads with MiXCR, giving one entry per CDR3 protein. The sample lists more than 20,000 distinct CDR3 sequences; less than 15% were seen once. Sequencing used CD4+ T cells from blood. These receptor sequences come from a female donor with HTLV-1-associated myelopathy (HAM/TSP).

This clonotype was seen at least ten times. The chain links TRBV6-5 to TRBJ1-6; D possibly corresponds to TRBD1 (5 bases). Germline V CDR1 and CDR2: MNHEY, SVGAGI. Between the trimmed V and J ends, which lost 0 bases and 0 bases, there was a span of 12 bases. This CDR3 contains 18 residues. CDR3 amino acids: CASSYSRPGGSYNSPLHF. In DNA form, the CDR3 reads TGTGCCAGCAGTTACTCGAGACCGGGGGGCTCCTATAATTCACCCCTCCACTTT.

This clonotype was seen repeatedly, ten times or more. The V call is TRBV6-5, the J call TRBJ2-7, with no clear D. The germline V gene encodes CDR1 MNHEY and CDR2 SVGAGI. CDR3 length: 14 residues. V lost 0 bases and J 3 bases, leaving 9 bases between the germline ends. The CDR3 nucleotides read TGTGCCAGCAGTTACTCGAGAGGCAGCTACGAGCAGTACTTC. Translated: CASSYSRGSYEQYF.

This clonotype was counted many times. The junction differs from germline at one of its ends, possibly a read error. The rearrangement links TRBV7-7 to TRBJ1-2; D gene unclear. The CDR3 contains 15 residues. Germline CDR1 is SSHAT and CDR2 is FNYEAQ (reference sequence). The chain's CDR3 is CASSLMTRRYYGYTF. The CDR3, as DNA: TGTGCTAGCAGCTTAATGACCCGACGGTACTATGGCTACACCTTC.

This clonotype qualifies as medium-sized. This chain links TRBV20-1 with TRBJ2-4; 10 bases are shared with TRBD1. This CDR3 spans 15 amino acids. V lost 5 bases, J lost 0 bases, and 4 bases stayed unmatched. Germline lookup yields CDR1 DFQATT and CDR2 SNEGSKA (reference sequence). The CDR3 sequence is CSAGTGALAKNIQYF. CDR3 bases: TGCAGTGCTGGGACAGGGGCCTTAGCCAAAAACATTCAGTACTTC.

Notes on this clonotype: Because the CDR3's place on the DNA is in doubt, the DNA is left out and the CDR3 is given as listed by TCRdb. The V and J genes are TRBV7-2 and TRBJ1-5; TRBD1 reflects the table's D call only, with no check against the DNA. 19 amino acids form the CDR3, both terminal residues included. CDR1 and CDR2 (germline): SGHTA, FQGNSA. The CDR3 spells CASSFYICSARDPTGPQHF.

This clonotype showed up many times. This chain uses TRBV5-1 with TRBJ1-6; 9 bases line up with TRBD1. The J segment lost 16 bases and the V segment lost 0 bases, leaving 5 bases of the junction unmatched. This CDR3 has 13 amino acids. The germline gives CDR1 SGHRS, CDR2 YFSETQ. CDR3 loop: CASSLEGDRVLHF. CDR3 DNA sequence: TGCGCCAGCAGCTTGGAGGGGGACAGGGTGCTCCACTTT.

This clonotype was detected ten times or more. V usage is TRBV4-3 and J usage is TRBJ2-3; D is perhaps TRBD2 (6 bases). V was trimmed by 4 bases and J by 0 bases, leaving 14 bases between them. Germline CDR1 reads LGHNA; CDR2 reads YSLEER. The length of the CDR3 is 16 residues. The CDR3 here is CASSRDAGLSTDTQYF. Here the CDR3 DNA reads TGCGCCAGCAGCCGAGACGCGGGACTCAGCACAGATACGCAGTATTTT.

The V and J genes are TRBV2 and TRBJ1-6; D ambiguous. Deletions cut 7 bases from V and 6 bases from J, with 13 bases between. The CDR3 loop spans 14 amino acids. The germline V gene has CDR1 SNHLY and CDR2 FYNNEI. CDR3 sequence (DNA): TGTGCCAGCACCGACATGTTGGGTAATTCACCCCTCCACTTT. This translates into CASTDMLGNSPLHF.